The clone carrying this T cell receptor beta chain appeared a few times. Its antigen remains unknown. V lost 4 bases and J 3 bases, leaving 18 bases between the germline ends. The germline CDR1 and CDR2 sequences are LNHNV and YYDKDF (reference sequence). CDR3 length equals 16 residues. These data come from a study of breast tumors, draining lymph nodes, adjacent tissues. Overall study findings and caveats: Compared with lymph nodes, tumors were less diverse; compared with nontumor tissue, more. That most tumor T cells come from lymph nodes remained unproven.

MiXCR, run by TCRdb on the multiplex PCR reads, gives a single entry per CDR3 protein. The sample lists over 200,000 distinct CDR3 sequences; nearly 35% were seen once. Samples came from axillary lymph nodes draining the breast cancer. The TCR sequence derives from a female donor with breast cancer. Some clones in this sample may be carry-over from other donors' samples. The chain recombines TRBV15 with TRBJ1-1, with TRBD1 as a possible D gene (6 bases). The sample was axillary lymph node tissue. CDR3 amino acids: CATSKGGGLGYTEAFF. In nucleotides, the CDR3 is TGTGCCACCAGCAAAGGGGGGGGGCTCGGTTACACTGAAGCTTTCTTT.